The rows below give T cell receptor beta chains drawn from one sample of a study of blood T cell repertoires in COVID-19. Using immunoSEQ multiplex PCR, the repertoire was profiled, and TCRdb retains in-frame clones only, with some absent. Of 81,000 or so clones listed, 85% are singletons. The sequenced material came from peripheral blood. These receptors were taken from a man over 45 with COVID-19, enrolled during active disease. The conserved cysteine and the conserved F or W are not part of the CDR3 here.

V,CDR3
TRBV30,AWTLGANTEAF
TRBV18,ASSPRGSGETQY
TRBV11-2,ASSLELYNEQF
TRBV27,ASSPLSGQPMRF
TRBV6-6,ASKVGSEGASEQY
TRBV23-1,ALTGTAFLYEQY
TRBV7-2,ASSLREGSPLH
TRBV28,ASSLQGPNYGYT
TRBV4-1,ASSQDRGQPQH
TRBV4-2,ASSQVLTGSNTGELF
TRBV18,ASSSSSYEQY
TRBV2,ASSEALLGLLGYT
TRBV3-1/TRBV3-2,ASTTGSDTDTQY
TRBV11-2,ASSTDLFSGNTIY
TRBV6-5,ASSRGPVEGNEQF
TRBV28,ASSLGGSSYNEQF
TRBV29-1,SVAMDREETQY
TRBV19,ASSTPGAGNEQF
TRBV9,ASSVGGGRGDYGYT
TRBV7-9,ASSRTGETEAF
TRBV6-1,ASSETRGEQY
TRBV2,ASRGTSGGYNEQF
TRBV3-1/TRBV3-2,ASSRAQGSGELF
TRBV6-5,ASSSPRGTEAF